This TCR beta chain was identified in a study of shared clonotypes between healthy human individuals. Across the study: Three CD4 naive, three CD4 memory, two CD8 naive and one CD8 memory plate were used per donor. General study points: The rarefaction results pointed to incomplete sorted-subset sequencing despite large depth.

V trimming: 1 base; J trimming: 11 bases; junction bases outside the gene matches: 2. The CDR3 has 12 amino acids. Germline CDR1 is SEHNR and CDR2 is FQNEAQ (reference sequence). TCRdb's table, derived via immunoSEQ multiplex PCR, lists solely in-frame clones and lacks some. The repertoire holds under 1,100,000 clones, with roughly 80% as singletons. In the case of this clone: The antigen is not known.

The sample taken for sequencing was memory CD4+ T cells sorted from blood. Indicated subset: CD45RA-negative fraction. The chain carries TRBV7-9 and TRBJ2-5, with 9 bases that match TRBD1. The sequence came from a man between 18 and 29 years old in good health. The CDR3 region is CASSLEQGAQYF. For the CDR3, the DNA is TGTGCCAGCAGCTTAGAACAGGGGGCACAGTACTTC.